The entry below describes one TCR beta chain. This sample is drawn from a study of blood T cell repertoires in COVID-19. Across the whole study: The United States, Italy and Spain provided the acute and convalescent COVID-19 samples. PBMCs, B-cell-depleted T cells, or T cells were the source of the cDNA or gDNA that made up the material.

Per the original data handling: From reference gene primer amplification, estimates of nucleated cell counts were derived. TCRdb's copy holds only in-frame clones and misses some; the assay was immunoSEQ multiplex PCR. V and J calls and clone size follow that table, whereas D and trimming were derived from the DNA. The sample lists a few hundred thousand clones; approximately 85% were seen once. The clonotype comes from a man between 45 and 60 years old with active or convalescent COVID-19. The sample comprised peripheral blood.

CDR3 residues: CASSGREGGPSTDTQYF. The CDR3 DNA reads as TGCGCCAGTAGCGGGAGGGAGGGCGGACCTAGCACAGATACGCAGTATTTT. The genes are TRBV5-1 and TRBJ2-3; 11 nucleotides agree with TRBD2. V shed 8 bases and J 0 bases; nucleotides not matched to a gene: 11. Germline CDR1 and CDR2: SGHRS and YFSETQ. The length of the CDR3 is 17 residues.